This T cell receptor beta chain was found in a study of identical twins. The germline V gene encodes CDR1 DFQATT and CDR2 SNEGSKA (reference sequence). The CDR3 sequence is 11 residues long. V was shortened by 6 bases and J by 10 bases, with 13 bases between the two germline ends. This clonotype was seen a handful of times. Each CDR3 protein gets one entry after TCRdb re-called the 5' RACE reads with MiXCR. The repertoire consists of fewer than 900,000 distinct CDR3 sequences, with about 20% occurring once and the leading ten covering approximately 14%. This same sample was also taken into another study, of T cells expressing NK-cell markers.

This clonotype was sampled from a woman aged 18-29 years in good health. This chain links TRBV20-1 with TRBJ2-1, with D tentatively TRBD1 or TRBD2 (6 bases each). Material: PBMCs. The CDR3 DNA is TGCAGTGCCGCTCGGGGGCGGGAGCAGTTCTTC. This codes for CSAARGREQFF.